A few counts support the clone carrying this T cell receptor (beta chain). This specimen belongs to a study of T-cell reconstitution after alpha-beta-depleted transplantation in children. The TCRbeta library was prepared with unique molecular identifiers. TCRdb re-called the PCR reads through MiXCR, storing one row per CDR3 protein. The sample has some 340,000 distinct CDR3 sequences, 10% seen once. Germline V CDR1 and CDR2: SGHTA, FQGNSA. There are 13 residues in the CDR3. Trimming took 2 bases from V and 5 from J, leaving 9 bases between them. The chain has TRBV7-2 and TRBJ1-1; D might be TRBD1 (5 bases). Here the sequenced sample was PBMCs from the stem cell graft donor, taken from the stem cell graft. The sequence came from a human donor who donated a stem cell graft to a child with acute lymphoblastic leukemia. In DNA, the CDR3 is TGTGCCAGCAGCTTATCCTGGGGGACTGAAGCTTTCTTT. It specifies CASSLSWGTEAFF.